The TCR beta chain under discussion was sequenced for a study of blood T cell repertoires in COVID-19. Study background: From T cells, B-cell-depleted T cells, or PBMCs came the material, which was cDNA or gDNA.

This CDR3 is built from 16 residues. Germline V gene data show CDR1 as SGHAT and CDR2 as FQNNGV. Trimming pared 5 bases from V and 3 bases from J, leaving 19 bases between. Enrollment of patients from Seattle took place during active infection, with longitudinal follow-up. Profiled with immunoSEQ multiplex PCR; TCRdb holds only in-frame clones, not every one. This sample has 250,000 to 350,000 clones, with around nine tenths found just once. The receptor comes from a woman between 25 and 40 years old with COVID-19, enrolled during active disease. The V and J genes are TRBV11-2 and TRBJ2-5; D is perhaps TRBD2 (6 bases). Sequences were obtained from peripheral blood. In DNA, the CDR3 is TGTGCCAGCAGCCAGTTTGTTACCGGGGGAGAAGAGACCCAGTACTTC. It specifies CASSQFVTGGEETQYF.